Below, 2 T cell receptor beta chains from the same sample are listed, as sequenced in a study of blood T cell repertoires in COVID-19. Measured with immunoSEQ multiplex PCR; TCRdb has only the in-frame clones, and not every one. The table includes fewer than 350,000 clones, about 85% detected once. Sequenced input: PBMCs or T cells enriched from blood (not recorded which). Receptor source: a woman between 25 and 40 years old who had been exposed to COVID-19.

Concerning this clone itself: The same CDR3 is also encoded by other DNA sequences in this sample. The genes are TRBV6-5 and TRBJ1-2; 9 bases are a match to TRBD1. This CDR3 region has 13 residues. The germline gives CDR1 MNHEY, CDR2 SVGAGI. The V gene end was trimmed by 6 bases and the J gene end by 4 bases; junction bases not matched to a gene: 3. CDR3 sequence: CASRGQGPYGYTF. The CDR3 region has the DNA TGTGCCAGCAGGGGACAGGGCCCCTATGGCTACACCTTC.

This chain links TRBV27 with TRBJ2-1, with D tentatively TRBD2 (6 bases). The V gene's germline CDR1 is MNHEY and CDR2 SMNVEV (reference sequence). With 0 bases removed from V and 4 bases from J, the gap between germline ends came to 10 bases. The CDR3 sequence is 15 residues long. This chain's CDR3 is CASSLSSGLYNEQFF. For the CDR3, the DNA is TGTGCCAGCAGTTTATCCAGCGGGCTTTACAATGAGCAGTTCTTC.